This TCR beta chain was recorded in a study of T cell repertoires in cytomegalovirus infection. Across the study: TCR beta signatures that were public indicated CMV infection and matching HLA type.

The CDR3 is 17 residues long. In germline, CDR1 is MGHRA, CDR2 YSYEKL. The V end lost 0 bases, the J end lost 1 base, and 13 bases lay between the germline ends. In its sample, this clonotype was seen a few times. The antigen is unknown. TCRdb used MiXCR to reprocess the reads, holding one entry per CDR3 protein. The sample contains hundreds of thousands of distinct CDR3 sequences, roughly 31% of which appear only once. The sequence was obtained from a human donor in good health (CMV status not recorded). Some clones in this sample may be carry-over from other donors' samples. Sequenced here: cultured CD8+ T cells from PBMCs, sampled from culture after CMV antigen stimulation. This chain uses TRBV4-1 with TRBJ1-3; D remains ambiguous. The CDR3 DNA sequence: TGCGCCAGCAGCCAAGATAGGCTCAGCTCATCTGGAAACACCATATATTTT. This translates into CASSQDRLSSSGNTIYF.